The table lists the clone carrying this T cell receptor (beta chain) with a count of one. The Seattle site enrolled patients during active infection and followed them longitudinally. In the original analysis: Reference gene primer amplification in the assay estimated nucleated cell counts. Libraries were prepared by immunoSEQ multiplex PCR; TCRdb keeps only in-frame clonotypes and omits some of them. D and trimming come from the DNA, and the V and J calls and clone size come from that table. The repertoire consists of about 440,000 clones, with about 91% occurring once and the leading ten covering around an eighth. This sample was taken from a study of blood T cell repertoires in COVID-19. Study-wide context: Acute-phase and convalescent COVID-19 samples originated in the United States, Italy and Spain. T cells, B-cell-depleted T cells, or PBMCs provided the cDNA or gDNA that served as material.

V was cut by 4 bases and J by 0 bases, with 16 bases left in between. CDR3 length equals 17 residues. Germline CDR1 is MNHNS and CDR2 is SASEGT. This receptor was taken from a woman in her forties or fifties with COVID-19, enrolled during active disease. The V gene is TRBV6-1, the J gene TRBJ2-1; TRBD2 might be the D (5 bases). Sequences were obtained from peripheral blood. The CDR3 DNA is TGTGCCAGCAGTGCCCTTTTCGTGGGGAGCTCCTACAATGAGCAGTTCTTC. This codes for CASSALFVGSSYNEQFF.